This T cell receptor (beta chain) is drawn from a study of regulatory T cells in long-lasting Graves disease. Time point here: newly diagnosed GD, antithyroid drugs for less than 3 months. The TCR library was made from RNA that had been extracted from PBMCs in TRIzol. According to the study, TCR beta libraries were built with iRepertoire HTBI primers and CDR3-region Arm-PCR. Each CDR3 protein gets one entry after TCRdb re-called the multiplex PCR reads with MiXCR. The repertoire holds 550,000 to 600,000 distinct CDR3 sequences, with 15% to 20% as singletons. The CDR3 has 13 residues. The V segment lost 6 bases and the J segment 12 bases; nucleotides outside the gene matches: 3. The same data also went into a second study, on T cells in Graves' hyperthyroidism and ophthalmopathy. As that study records: No ophthalmopathy progression within 18 months constituted stable Graves' hyperthyroidism. Ophthalmopathy was separated from stable hyperthyroidism by a 13 V-J model.

The clonotype was recovered from a man younger than 35 with Graves disease. The material sequenced was peripheral blood mononuclear cells (PBMCs), taken at new diagnosis, from a patient treated with antithyroid drugs. The rearrangement joins TRBV12-3 or TRBV12-4 to TRBJ2-1; the match to TRBD2 covers 15 bases. The CDR3 sequence is CASSLGLAGGQFF. CDR3 bases: TGTGCCAGCAGCTTGGGACTAGCGGGAGGGCAGTTCTTC.